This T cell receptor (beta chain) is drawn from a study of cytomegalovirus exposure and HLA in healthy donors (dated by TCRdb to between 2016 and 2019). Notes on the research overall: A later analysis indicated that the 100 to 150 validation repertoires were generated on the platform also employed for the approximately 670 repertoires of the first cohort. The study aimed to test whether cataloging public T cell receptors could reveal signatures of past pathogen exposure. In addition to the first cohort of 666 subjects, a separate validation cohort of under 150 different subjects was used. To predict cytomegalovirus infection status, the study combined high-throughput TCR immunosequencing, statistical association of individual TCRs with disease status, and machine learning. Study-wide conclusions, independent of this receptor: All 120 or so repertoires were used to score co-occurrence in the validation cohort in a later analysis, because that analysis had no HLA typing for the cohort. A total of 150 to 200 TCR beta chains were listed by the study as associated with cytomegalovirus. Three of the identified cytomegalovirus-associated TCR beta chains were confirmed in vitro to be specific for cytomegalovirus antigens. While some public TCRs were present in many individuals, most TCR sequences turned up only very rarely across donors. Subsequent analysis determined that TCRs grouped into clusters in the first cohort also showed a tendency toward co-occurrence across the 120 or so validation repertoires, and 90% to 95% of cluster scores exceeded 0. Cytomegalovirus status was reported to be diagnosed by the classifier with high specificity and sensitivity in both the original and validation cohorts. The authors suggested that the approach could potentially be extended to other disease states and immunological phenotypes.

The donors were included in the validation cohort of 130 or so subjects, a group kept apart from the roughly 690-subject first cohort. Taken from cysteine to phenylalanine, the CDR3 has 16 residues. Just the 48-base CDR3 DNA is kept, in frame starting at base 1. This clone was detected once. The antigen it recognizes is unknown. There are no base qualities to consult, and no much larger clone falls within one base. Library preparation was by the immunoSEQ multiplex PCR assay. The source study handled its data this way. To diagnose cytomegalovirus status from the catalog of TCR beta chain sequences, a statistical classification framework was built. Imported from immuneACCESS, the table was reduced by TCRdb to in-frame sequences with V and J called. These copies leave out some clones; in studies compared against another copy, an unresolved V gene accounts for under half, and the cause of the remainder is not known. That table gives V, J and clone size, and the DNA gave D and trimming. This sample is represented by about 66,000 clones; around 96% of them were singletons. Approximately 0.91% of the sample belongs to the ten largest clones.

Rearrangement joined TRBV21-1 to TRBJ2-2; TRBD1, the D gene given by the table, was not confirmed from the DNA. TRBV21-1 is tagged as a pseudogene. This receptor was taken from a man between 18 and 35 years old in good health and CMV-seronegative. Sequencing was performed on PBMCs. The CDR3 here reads CASSKEQGRNTGELFF. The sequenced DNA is TGTGCCAGCAGCAAAGAACAGGGGAGAAACACCGGGGAGCTGTTTTTT.